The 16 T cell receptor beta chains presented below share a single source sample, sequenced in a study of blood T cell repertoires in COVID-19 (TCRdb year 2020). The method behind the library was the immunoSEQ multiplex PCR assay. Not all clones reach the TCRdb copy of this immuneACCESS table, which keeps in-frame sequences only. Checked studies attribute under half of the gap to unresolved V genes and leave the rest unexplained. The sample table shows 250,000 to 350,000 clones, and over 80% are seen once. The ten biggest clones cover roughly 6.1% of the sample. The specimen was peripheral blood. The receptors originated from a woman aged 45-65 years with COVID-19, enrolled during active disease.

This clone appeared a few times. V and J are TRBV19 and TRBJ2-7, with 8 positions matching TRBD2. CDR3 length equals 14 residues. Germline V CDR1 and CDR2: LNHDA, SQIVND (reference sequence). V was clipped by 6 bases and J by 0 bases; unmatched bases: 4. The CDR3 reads CASSREGHSYEQYF. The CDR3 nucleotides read TGTGCCAGTAGCCGGGAGGGGCACTCCTACGAGCAGTACTTC.

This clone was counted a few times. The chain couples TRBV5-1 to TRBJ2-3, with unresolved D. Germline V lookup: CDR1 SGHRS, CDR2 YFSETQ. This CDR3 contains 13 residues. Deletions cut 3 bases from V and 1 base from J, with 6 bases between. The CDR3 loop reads CASSSLRTDTQYF. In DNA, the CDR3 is TGCGCCAGCAGCTCCCTTCGCACAGATACGCAGTATTTT.

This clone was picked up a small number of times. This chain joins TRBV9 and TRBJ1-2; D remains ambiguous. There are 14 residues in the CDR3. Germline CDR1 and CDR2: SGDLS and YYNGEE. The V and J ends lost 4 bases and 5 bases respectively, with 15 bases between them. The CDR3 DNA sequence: TGTGCCAGCAGCCCAGTCCCAGGAAATTATGGCTACACCTTC. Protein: CASSPVPGNYGYTF.

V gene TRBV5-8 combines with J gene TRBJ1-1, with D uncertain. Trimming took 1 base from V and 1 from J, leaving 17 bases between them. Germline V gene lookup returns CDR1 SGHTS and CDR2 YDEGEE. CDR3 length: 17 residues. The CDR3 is CASSLTGLRQRNTEAFF. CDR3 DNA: TGTGCCAGCAGCTTGACGGGATTACGGCAGAGGAACACTGAAGCTTTCTTT.

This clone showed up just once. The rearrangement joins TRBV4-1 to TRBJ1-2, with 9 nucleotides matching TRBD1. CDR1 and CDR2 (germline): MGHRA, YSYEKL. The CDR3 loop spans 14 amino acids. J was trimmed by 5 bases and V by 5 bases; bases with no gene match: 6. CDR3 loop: CASSVDRGRYGYTF. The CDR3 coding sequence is TGCGCCAGCAGCGTTGACAGGGGGAGATATGGCTACACCTTC.

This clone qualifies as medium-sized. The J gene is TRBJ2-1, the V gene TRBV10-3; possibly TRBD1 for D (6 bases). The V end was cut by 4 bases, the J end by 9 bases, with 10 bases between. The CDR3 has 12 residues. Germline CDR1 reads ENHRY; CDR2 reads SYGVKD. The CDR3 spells CAISAGAPEQFF. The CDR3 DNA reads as TGTGCCATCAGTGCAGGGGCGCCTGAGCAGTTCTTC.

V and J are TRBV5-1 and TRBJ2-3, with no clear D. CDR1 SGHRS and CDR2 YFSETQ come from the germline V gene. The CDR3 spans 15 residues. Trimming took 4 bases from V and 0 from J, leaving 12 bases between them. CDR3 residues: CASSRGTTSTDTQYF. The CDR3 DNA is TGCGCCAGCAGCCGAGGTACCACTAGCACAGATACGCAGTATTTT.

DNA of the CDR3: TGTGCCAGCAGCGTAGGGGGCGGGAGAAGCGATACGCAGTATTTT. The encoded protein is CASSVGGGRSDTQYF. This chain uses TRBV9 with TRBJ2-3, with 7 positions matching TRBD2. V trimming: 0 bases; J trimming: 6 bases; junction bases outside the gene matches: 7. The CDR3 covers 15 residues. Germline-derived CDR1 and CDR2 are SGDLS and YYNGEE.

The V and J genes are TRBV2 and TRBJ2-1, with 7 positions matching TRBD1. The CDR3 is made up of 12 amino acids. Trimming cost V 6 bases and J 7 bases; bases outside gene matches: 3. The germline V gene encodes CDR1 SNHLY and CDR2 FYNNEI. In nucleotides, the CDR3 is TGTGCCAGCAGCGCACAGGGGAATGAGCAGTTCTTC. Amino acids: CASSAQGNEQFF.

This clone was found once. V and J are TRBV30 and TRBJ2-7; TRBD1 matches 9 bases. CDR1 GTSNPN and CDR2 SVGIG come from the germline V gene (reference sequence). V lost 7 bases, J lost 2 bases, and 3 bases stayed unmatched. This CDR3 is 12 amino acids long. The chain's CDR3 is CASQGATYEQYF. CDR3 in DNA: TGTGCCTCACAGGGGGCAACCTACGAGCAGTACTTC.

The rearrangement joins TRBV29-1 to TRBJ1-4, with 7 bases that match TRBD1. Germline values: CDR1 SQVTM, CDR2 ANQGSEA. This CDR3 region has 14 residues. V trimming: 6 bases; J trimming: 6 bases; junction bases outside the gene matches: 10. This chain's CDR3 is CSVTVGTVYEKLFF. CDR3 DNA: TGCAGCGTGACCGTAGGGACAGTTTATGAAAAACTGTTTTTT.

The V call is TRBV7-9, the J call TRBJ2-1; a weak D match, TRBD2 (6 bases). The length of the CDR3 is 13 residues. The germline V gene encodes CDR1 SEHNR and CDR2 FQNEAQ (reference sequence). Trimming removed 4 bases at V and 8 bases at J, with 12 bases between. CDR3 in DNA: TGTGCCAGCAGCTGGGGGACTGTTGATGAGCAGTTCTTC. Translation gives CASSWGTVDEQFF.

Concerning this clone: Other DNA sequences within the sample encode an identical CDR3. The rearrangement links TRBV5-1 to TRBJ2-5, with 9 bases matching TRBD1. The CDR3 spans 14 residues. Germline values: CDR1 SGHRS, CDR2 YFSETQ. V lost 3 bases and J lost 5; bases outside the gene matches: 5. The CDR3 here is CASSSGTGSETQYF. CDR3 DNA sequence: TGCGCCAGCAGCTCTGGGACAGGGTCGGAGACCCAGTACTTC.

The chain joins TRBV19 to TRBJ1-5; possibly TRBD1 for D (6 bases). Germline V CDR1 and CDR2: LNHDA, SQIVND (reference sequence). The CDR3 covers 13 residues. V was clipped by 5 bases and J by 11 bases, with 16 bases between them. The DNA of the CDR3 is TGTGCCAGTAGTCTCCTCAGGACAGCCGCCCAGCATTTT. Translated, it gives CASSLLRTAAQHF.

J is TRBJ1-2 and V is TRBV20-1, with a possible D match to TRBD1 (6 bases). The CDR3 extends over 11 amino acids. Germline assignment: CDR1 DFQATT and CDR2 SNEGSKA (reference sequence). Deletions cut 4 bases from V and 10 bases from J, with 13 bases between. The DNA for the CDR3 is TGCAGTGCTACCGACAGGCGAGACTACACCTTC. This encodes CSATDRRDYTF.

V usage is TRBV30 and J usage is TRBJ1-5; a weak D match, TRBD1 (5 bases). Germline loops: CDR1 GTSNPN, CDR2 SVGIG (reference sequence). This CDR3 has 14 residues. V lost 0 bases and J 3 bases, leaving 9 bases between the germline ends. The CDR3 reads CAWSVSTVNQPQHF. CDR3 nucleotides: TGTGCCTGGAGTGTTTCGACAGTCAATCAGCCCCAGCATTTT.